This TCR beta chain came from a study of shared clonotypes between healthy human individuals. Findings and limits, study-wide: Sample collection involved blood only; tissue repertoires are likely different. Inspection by rarefaction showed sorted-subset sequencing to be incomplete despite large depth. The represented genetic and exposure-history diversity was limited by the small number of donors.

Deep was the level at which the assay was run. The method was immunoSEQ multiplex PCR; TCRdb's version includes in-frame clones alone and lacks a portion of them. The table lists a few million clones, approximately 94% of them singletons. As for this clone: Its matching antigen is unknown.

The length of the CDR3 is 14 residues. The V end was cut by 4 bases, the J end by 5 bases, with 9 bases between. The germline V gene encodes CDR1 SEHNR and CDR2 FQNEAQ (reference sequence). The sample taken for sequencing was naive CD4+ T cells sorted from blood. Subset meaning: CD45RA+ positively selected. The chain combines TRBV7-9 with TRBJ1-6, with no clear D. The receptor comes from a man between 18 and 35 years old in good health. CDR3 coding DNA: TGTGCCAGCAGCTCCGGGAGGAATAATTCACCCCTCCACTTT. Amino acids: CASSSGRNNSPLHF.